Listed here is a single T cell receptor beta chain. Antigen unknown. The V and J ends lost 5 bases and 2 bases respectively, with 9 bases between them. CDR1 SQVTM and CDR2 ANQGSEA come from the germline V gene. This CDR3 spans 12 amino acids. These data are taken from a study of CD8 T cells in Susac syndrome. In the study overall: Of the sequenced Susac syndrome patients, 5 or 6 had active disease and eight were in remission.

Findings and limits, study-wide: Susac-specific public clones were found in both the total CD8+ and the CD8+ TEMRA repertoires, with approximately 16 in the former and about 5 in the latter.

After extraction with the RNeasy kit, about 0.5 to 1 ug of the RNA was reverse transcribed using random hexamers. TCRdb reprocessed the immunoSEQ multiplex PCR reads via MiXCR and lists one record per CDR3 protein. The sample carries around 130,000 distinct CDR3 sequences, around 94% recorded once. This sequence joins TRBV29-1 and TRBJ1-2; no clear D gene. The sequence was collected from a human donor with Susac syndrome. What was sequenced was CD8+ T cells from PBMCs. The CDR3 loop is CSVPGFNYGYTF. CDR3 sequence (DNA): TGCAGCGTTCCAGGTTTCAACTATGGCTACACCTTC.